This TCR beta chain is from a study of cytomegalovirus exposure and HLA in healthy donors. From germline, CDR1 is SGHRS and CDR2 YFSETQ. With 0 bases removed from V and 4 bases from J, the gap between germline ends came to 13 bases. The CDR3 has 15 amino acids. Points from the study as a whole: The classifier, whose performance was assessed in both the original and validation cohorts, reportedly diagnosed cytomegalovirus status with high specificity and sensitivity. Presence/absence analyses supposed approximately even sequencing depth among donors.

It was with 60 Vbeta and 13 Jbeta primers that the PCR ran. Some clones are missing from TCRdb's copy, which holds only in-frame ones; the method was immunoSEQ multiplex PCR. This sample has 30,000 to 45,000 clones, with around 86% found just once. With respect to this clone: No antigen is known for it.

This rearrangement joins TRBV5-1 to TRBJ1-2; TRBD1 might be the D (6 bases). The sequence came from a woman aged 40 to 50 in good health and CMV-seropositive. Sequenced: PBMCs. The CDR3 region is CASSLDVGRGYGYTF. The CDR3 region has the DNA TGCGCCAGCAGCTTGGATGTAGGCAGGGGCTATGGCTACACCTTC.